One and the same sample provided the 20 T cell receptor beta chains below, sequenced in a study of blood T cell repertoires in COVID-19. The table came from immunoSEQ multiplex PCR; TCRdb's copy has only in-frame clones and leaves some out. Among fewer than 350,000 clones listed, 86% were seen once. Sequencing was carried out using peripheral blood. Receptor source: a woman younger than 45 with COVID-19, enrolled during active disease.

CDR3 amino acids: CASSQDQVTPLHF. The CDR3, as DNA: TGTGCCAGCAGCCAAGATCAGGTAACACCCCTCCACTTT. This chain joins TRBV3-1 (or the pseudogene TRBV3-2) and TRBJ1-6; D not resolved. Germline CDR1 and CDR2: LGHDT and YNNKEL (reference sequence). Trimming removed 0 bases from V and 11 bases from J, with 8 bases in between. This CDR3 contains 13 residues.

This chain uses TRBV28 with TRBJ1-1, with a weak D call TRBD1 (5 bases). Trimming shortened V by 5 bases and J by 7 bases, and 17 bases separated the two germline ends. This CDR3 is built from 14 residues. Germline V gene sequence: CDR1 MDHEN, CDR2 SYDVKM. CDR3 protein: CASSISQGRYEAFF. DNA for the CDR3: TGTGCCAGCAGTATATCCCAGGGAAGGTATGAAGCTTTCTTT.

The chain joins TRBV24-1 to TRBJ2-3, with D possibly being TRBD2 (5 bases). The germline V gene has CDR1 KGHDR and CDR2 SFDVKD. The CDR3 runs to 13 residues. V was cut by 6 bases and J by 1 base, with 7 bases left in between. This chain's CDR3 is CATSRRGTDTQYF. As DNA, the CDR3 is TGTGCCACCAGTCGGCGGGGCACAGATACGCAGTATTTT.

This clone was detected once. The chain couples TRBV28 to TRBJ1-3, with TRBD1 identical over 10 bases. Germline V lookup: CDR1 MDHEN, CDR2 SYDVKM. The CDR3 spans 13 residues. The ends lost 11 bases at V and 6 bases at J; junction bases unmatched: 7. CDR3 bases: TGTGCCTCCCGGGGGACAGGGGTAAACACCATATATTTT. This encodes CASRGTGVNTIYF.

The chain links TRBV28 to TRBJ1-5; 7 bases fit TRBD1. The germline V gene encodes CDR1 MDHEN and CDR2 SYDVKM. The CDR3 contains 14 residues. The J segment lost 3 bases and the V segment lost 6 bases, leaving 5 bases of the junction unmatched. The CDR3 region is CASSLTGVNQPQHF. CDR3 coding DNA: TGTGCCAGCAGCCTAACAGGGGTCAATCAGCCCCAGCATTTT.

CDR3 in DNA: TGCGCCAGCAGCTTGGGGACTAGCGGGATCGTTTCCTACAATGAGCAGTTCTTC. It codes for CASSLGTSGIVSYNEQFF. The V gene is TRBV5-1, the J gene TRBJ2-1, with 12 bases fitting TRBD2. There are 18 residues in the CDR3. V dropped 0 bases and J dropped 1; count of bases not matched to a gene: 5. The germline V gene encodes CDR1 SGHRS and CDR2 YFSETQ.

The CDR3 region has the DNA TGCAGCGTTGACGGGGGAAACACGAATGAGCAGTTCTTC. It yields the protein CSVDGGNTNEQFF. The V gene is TRBV29-1, the J gene TRBJ2-1; D perhaps matches TRBD2 (6 bases). The CDR3 consists of 13 residues. The germline V and J ends were trimmed by 3 bases and 7 bases, with 13 bases remaining between them. The germline V gene encodes CDR1 SQVTM and CDR2 ANQGSEA.

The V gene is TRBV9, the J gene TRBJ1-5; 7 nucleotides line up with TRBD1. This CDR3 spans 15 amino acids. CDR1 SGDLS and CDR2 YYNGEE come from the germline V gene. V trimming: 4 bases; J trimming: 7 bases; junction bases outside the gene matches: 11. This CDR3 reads CASSPQTGRGQPQHF. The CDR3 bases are TGTGCCAGCAGCCCGCAGACAGGGAGAGGGCAGCCCCAGCATTTT.

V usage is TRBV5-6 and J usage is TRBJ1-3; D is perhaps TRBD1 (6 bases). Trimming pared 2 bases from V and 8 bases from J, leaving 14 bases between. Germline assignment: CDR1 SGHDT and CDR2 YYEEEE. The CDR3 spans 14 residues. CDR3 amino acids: CASSLAGAFDTIYF. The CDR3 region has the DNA TGTGCCAGCAGCTTAGCAGGGGCATTTGACACCATATATTTT.

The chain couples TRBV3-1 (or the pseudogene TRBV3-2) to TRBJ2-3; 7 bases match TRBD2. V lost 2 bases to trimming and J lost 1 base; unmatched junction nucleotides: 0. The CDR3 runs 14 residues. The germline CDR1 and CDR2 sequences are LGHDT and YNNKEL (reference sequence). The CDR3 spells CASSQRGGTDTQYF. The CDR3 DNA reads TGTGCCAGCAGCCAACGGGGGGGCACAGATACGCAGTATTTT.

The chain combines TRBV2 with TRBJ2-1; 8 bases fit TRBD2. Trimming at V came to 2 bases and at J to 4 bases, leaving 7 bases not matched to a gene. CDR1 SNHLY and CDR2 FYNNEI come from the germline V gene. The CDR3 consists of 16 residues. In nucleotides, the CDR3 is TGTGCCAGCAGTGAAAGTATAGCGGGGTTTTACAATGAGCAGTTCTTC. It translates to CASSESIAGFYNEQFF. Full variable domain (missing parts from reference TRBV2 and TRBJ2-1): EPEVTQTPSHQVTQMGQEVILRCVPISNHLYFYWYRQILGQKVEFLVSFYNNEISEKSEIFDDQFSVERPDGSNFTLKIRSTKLEDSAMYFCASSESIAGFYNEQFFGPGTRLTVL.

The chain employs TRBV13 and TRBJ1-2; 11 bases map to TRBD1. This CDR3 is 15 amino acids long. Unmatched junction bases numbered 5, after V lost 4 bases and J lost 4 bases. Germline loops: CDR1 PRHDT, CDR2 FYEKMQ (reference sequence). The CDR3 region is CASSSWTGGGYGYTF. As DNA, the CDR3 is TGTGCCAGCAGCTCCTGGACAGGGGGCGGCTATGGCTACACCTTC.

This chain's CDR3 is CASSVGGGNTGELFF. The CDR3 coding sequence is TGTGCCAGCAGCGTCGGAGGAGGGAACACCGGGGAGCTGTTTTTT. The rearrangement uses TRBV3-1 (or the pseudogene TRBV3-2) and TRBJ2-2, with D possibly TRBD2 on 5 matching bases. Trimming took 5 bases from V and 1 from J, leaving 11 bases between them. The CDR3 consists of 15 residues. Germline V gives CDR1 LGHDT, CDR2 YNNKEL (reference sequence).

CDR3 amino acids: CASSPSAGGATNEKLFF. In nucleotides, the CDR3 is TGTGCCAGCTCGCCCTCCGCAGGGGGCGCAACTAATGAAAAACTGTTTTTT. This sequence joins TRBV18 and TRBJ1-4, with 8 bases that match TRBD1. The CDR3 is 17 residues long. The V segment lost 6 bases and the J segment 0 bases; nucleotides outside the gene matches: 9. CDR1 is KGHSH, CDR2 LQKENI, per germline.

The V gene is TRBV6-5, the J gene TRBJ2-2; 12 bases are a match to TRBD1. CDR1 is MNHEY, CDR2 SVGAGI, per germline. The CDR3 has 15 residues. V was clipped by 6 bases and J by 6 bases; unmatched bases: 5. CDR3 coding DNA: TGTGCCAGCAGGGGGGACAGGGGGCCTTCCGGGGAGCTGTTTTTT. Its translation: CASRGDRGPSGELFF.

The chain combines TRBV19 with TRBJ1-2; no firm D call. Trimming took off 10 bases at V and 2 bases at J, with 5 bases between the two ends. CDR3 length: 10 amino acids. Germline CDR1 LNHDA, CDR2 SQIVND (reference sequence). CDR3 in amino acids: CATENYGYTF. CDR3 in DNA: TGTGCCACCGAGAACTATGGCTACACCTTC. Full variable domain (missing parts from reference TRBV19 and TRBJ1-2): DGGITQSPKYLFRKEGQNVTLSCEQNLNHDAMYWYRQDPGQGLRLIYYSQIVNDFQKGDIAEGYSVSREKKESFPLTVTSAQKNPTAFYLCATENYGYTFGSGTRLTVV.

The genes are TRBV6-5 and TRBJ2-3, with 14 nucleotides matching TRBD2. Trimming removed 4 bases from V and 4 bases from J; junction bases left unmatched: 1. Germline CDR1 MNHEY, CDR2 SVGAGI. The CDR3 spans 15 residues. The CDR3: CASSSTSGGADTQYF. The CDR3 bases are TGTGCCAGCAGTTCGACTAGCGGGGGGGCAGATACGCAGTATTTT.

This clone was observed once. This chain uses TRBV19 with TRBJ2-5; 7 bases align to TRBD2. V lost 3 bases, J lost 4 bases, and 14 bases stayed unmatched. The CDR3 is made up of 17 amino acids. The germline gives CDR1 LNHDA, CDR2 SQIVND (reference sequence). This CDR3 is CASSMLSGGGSGETQYF. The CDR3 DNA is TGTGCCAGTAGTATGCTGTCTGGGGGGGGTTCGGGAGAGACCCAGTACTTC.

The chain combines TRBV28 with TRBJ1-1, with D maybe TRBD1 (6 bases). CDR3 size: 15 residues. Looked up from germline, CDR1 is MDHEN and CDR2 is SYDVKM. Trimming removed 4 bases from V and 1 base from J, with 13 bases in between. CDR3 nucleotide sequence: TGTGCCAGCAGTTCTGCCCAGGGGCGGAACACTGAAGCTTTCTTT. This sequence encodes CASSSAQGRNTEAFF.

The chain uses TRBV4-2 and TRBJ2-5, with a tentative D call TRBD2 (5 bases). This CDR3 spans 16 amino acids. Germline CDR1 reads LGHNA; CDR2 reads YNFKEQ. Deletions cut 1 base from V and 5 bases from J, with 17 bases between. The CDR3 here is CASSQGGEAREETQYF. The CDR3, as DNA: TGTGCCAGCAGCCAAGGGGGAGAGGCCAGAGAGGAGACCCAGTACTTC.